One sample yielded the 7 T cell receptor beta chains listed below, sequenced in a study of blood T cell repertoires in COVID-19. TCRdb's table, derived via immunoSEQ multiplex PCR, lists solely in-frame clones and lacks some. The sample records some 130,000 clones, roughly 86% being singletons. The material sequenced was peripheral blood. The receptors stem from a woman aged 60-75 years with acute or convalescent COVID-19.

The rearrangement uses TRBV13 and TRBJ1-1, with 9 bases identical to TRBD1. The CDR3 length is 16 residues. With 6 bases clipped from V and 1 base from J, the junction kept 9 bases outside the gene matches. Germline V gene data show CDR1 as PRHDT and CDR2 as FYEKMQ (reference sequence). The CDR3 sequence is CASRQTLTGGNTEAFF. The DNA of the CDR3 is TGTGCCAGCAGACAGACATTGACAGGGGGGAACACTGAAGCTTTCTTT. Complete variable domain (other parts from reference TRBV13 and TRBJ1-1): AAGVIQSPRHLIKEKRETATLKCYPIPRHDTVYWYQQGPGQDPQFLISFYEKMQSDKGSIPDRFSAQQFSDYHSELNMSSLELGDSALYFCASRQTLTGGNTEAFFGQGTRLTVV.

The CDR3 reads CASSLVSGWAGDYEQYF. The DNA for the CDR3 is TGTGCCAGCAGTTTAGTTTCAGGGTGGGCGGGGGACTACGAGCAGTACTTC. This chain uses TRBV28 with TRBJ2-7, with 7 bases lining up with TRBD2. The J segment lost 3 bases and the V segment lost 2 bases, leaving 13 bases of the junction unmatched. The CDR3 runs to 17 residues. Germline CDR1 reads MDHEN; CDR2 reads SYDVKM.

The V call is TRBV18, the J call TRBJ1-1; a possible D gene is TRBD1 (5 bases). Germline V gene lookup returns CDR1 KGHSH and CDR2 LQKENI. Trimming took 2 bases from V and 0 from J, leaving 7 bases between them. The CDR3 runs to 14 residues. The CDR3 here is CASSPVTVNTEAFF. CDR3 nucleotides: TGTGCCAGCTCACCAGTGACAGTGAACACTGAAGCTTTCTTT.

V usage is TRBV27 and J usage is TRBJ2-7, with TRBD2 identical over 8 bases. The CDR3 has 17 residues. Germline CDR1 and CDR2: MNHEY and SMNVEV (reference sequence). The J segment lost 3 bases and the V segment lost 0 bases, leaving 10 bases of the junction unmatched. CDR3 bases: TGTGCCAGCAGTTTATCGTTACCGGGACTAGGGAGCTACGAGCAGTACTTC. This codes for CASSLSLPGLGSYEQYF.

The V gene is TRBV7-9, the J gene TRBJ2-2; 8 nucleotides line up with TRBD2. The CDR3 loop spans 15 amino acids. The junction had 5 bases not matched to a gene; V was cut back by 3 bases and J by 5 bases. Germline V gene data show CDR1 as SEHNR and CDR2 as FQNEAQ (reference sequence). The CDR3, as DNA: TGTGCCAGCAGCTTCGGGACTAGTTTAACCGGGGAGCTGTTTTTT. It is translated as CASSFGTSLTGELFF.

The chain combines TRBV30 with TRBJ2-5; 10 bases map to TRBD2. V lost 0 bases and J lost 7; bases outside the gene matches: 14. The V gene's germline CDR1 is GTSNPN and CDR2 SVGIG (reference sequence). The CDR3 length is 17 residues. The CDR3 region has the DNA TGTGCCTGGAGTGTAGAGGGGTTACTAGCGGGATTTTGGACCCAGTACTTC. Translating it yields CAWSVEGLLAGFWTQYF.

The chain couples TRBV12-3 or TRBV12-4 to TRBJ2-1, with D possibly being TRBD2 (5 bases). The V and J ends lost 5 bases and 12 bases respectively, with 11 bases between them. The CDR3 has 11 amino acids. As DNA, the CDR3 is TGTGCCAGCAGTCTACTAGACGGGCAGTTCTTC. Translated: CASSLLDGQFF.